This is a list of T cell receptor beta chains from one sample in a study of T cell responses to AZD1222 COVID-19 vaccine. The repertoire was sequenced with immunoSEQ multiplex PCR; TCRdb's copy has only in-frame clones and lacks some. Found here are 140,000 to 150,000 clones, 85% to 95% of them singletons; the top ten hold more than 10%. Sequencing was performed on peripheral blood, taken after recovery from COVID-19. The origin of the receptors is an adult who had recovered from COVID-19. The CDR3 runs from the conserved cysteine through the conserved F or W. The order of the fields is V gene, D gene, J gene, clone size, CDR3 DNA, CDR3 protein. D genes are given only for firm matches. Clone size is shown for a subset of rows, as once, few, many or a class of expanded clone.

TRBV28,NA,TRBJ2-1,NA,TGTGCCAGCAGGATGGGCCTCTCCTACAATGAGCAGTTCTTC,CASRMGLSYNEQFF
TRBV18,TRBD1,TRBJ2-2,NA,TGTGCCAGCTCCTCGGAAGGGACAGGAGACACCGGGGAGCTGTTTTTT,CASSSEGTGDTGELFF
TRBV19,NA,TRBJ2-7,NA,TGTGCCAGTAGTGTATCCGGGCTCAGCTCCTACGAGCAGTACTTC,CASSVSGLSSYEQYF
TRBV6-5,TRBD2,TRBJ2-4,NA,TGTGCCAGCGGACGATTAACGGGAGGGCGTAACATTCAGTACTTC,CASGRLTGGRNIQYF
TRBV5-4,NA,TRBJ1-1,NA,TGTGCCAGCAGCTTGCGGGGCGAGTACACTGAAGCTTTCTTT,CASSLRGEYTEAFF
TRBV29-1,TRBD1,TRBJ2-7,NA,TGCAGCGGGAGGGGACAGGGTGACCACGAGCAGTACTTC,CSGRGQGDHEQYF
TRBV6-5,TRBD1,TRBJ2-7,NA,TGTGCCAGCAGTCGCCTCGGACAGGGGCACTACGAGCAGTACTTC,CASSRLGQGHYEQYF
TRBV5-1,TRBD1,TRBJ2-3,NA,TGCGCCAGCAGCTCCAGACAGGGGGGCACAGATACGCAGTATTTT,CASSSRQGGTDTQYF
TRBV9,TRBD1,TRBJ2-7,NA,TGTGCCAGCAGCTCAGGACAGGGCTACGAGCAGTACTTC,CASSSGQGYEQYF
TRBV7-9,NA,TRBJ1-1,NA,TGTGCCAGCAGCCGGGACATTGGGAACACTGAAGCTTTCTTT,CASSRDIGNTEAFF
TRBV11-2,TRBD1,TRBJ2-2,NA,TGTGCCAGCAGCTTCGCAGGGGGCAACACCGGGGAGCTGTTTTTT,CASSFAGGNTGELFF
TRBV5-1,NA,TRBJ2-5,NA,TGCGCCAGCAGCTTGGAGGGTAGCCTGGGAGTAGAGACCCAGTACTTC,CASSLEGSLGVETQYF
TRBV12-3/TRBV12-4,NA,TRBJ2-1,NA,TGTGCCAGCAGGCTTAGCTCGGTGGGCGAGCAGTTCTTC,CASRLSSVGEQFF
TRBV7-7,TRBD2,TRBJ2-1,NA,TGTGCTAGCAGCCCTCGGACTAGCGCCGAATACAATGAGCAGTTCTTC,CASSPRTSAEYNEQFF
TRBV19,TRBD2,TRBJ2-6,NA,TGTGCCAGTAGTATTGGGAGGGCTGGGGCCAACGTCCTGACTTTC,CASSIGRAGANVLTF
TRBV25-1,NA,TRBJ2-1,once,TGTGCCAGCAGTGGCCGTCCGGGGGCCTACAATGAGCAGTTCTTC,CASSGRPGAYNEQFF
TRBV10-2,NA,TRBJ1-2,NA,TGCGCCAGCAGTGTTCGGGGTCGGGGGGATGGCTACACCTTC,CASSVRGRGDGYTF
TRBV7-2,NA,TRBJ1-3,NA,TGTGCCAGCAGCTTTTCCTCGGAGGGAAACACCATATATTTT,CASSFSSEGNTIYF
TRBV7-8,NA,TRBJ1-2,NA,TGTGCCAGCAGCTTAGGTAGCAGCGATGGCTACACCTTC,CASSLGSSDGYTF
TRBV11-2,TRBD2,TRBJ2-1,NA,TGTGCCAGCAGCTCCGACCCGGCTAGCGGGAGAAATGAGCAGTTCTTC,CASSSDPASGRNEQFF
TRBV2,NA,TRBJ2-3,few,TGTGCCAGCAGTGAAGCGGGACTGACGCAGTATTTT,CASSEAGLTQYF
TRBV6-5,NA,TRBJ2-7,NA,TGTGCCAGCAGTTACGCAGGGGCCTACGAGCAGTACTTC,CASSYAGAYEQYF
TRBV28,TRBD1,TRBJ1-2,once,TGTGCCAGCAGTTTTATGGACAGGGTGTATGGCTACACCTTC,CASSFMDRVYGYTF
TRBV24-1,NA,TRBJ2-3,NA,TGTGCCACCAGTGACCCCAGGGGGGGAGAAGCAGATACGCAGTATTTT,CATSDPRGGEADTQYF
TRBV6-1,TRBD2,TRBJ2-1,NA,TGTGCCAGCAGTGATCTTCTAGGAGGGACTAGCGGGTGGAATGAGCAGTTCTTC,CASSDLLGGTSGWNEQFF
TRBV5-1,TRBD1,TRBJ1-1,once,TGCGCCAGCAGCTTGGAGTTTAGGGACAGGGGCACTGAAGCTTTCTTT,CASSLEFRDRGTEAFF
TRBV27,TRBD1,TRBJ2-3,NA,TGTGCCAGCAGTTTGTTAGGGGGCTTGATCACCGTGGCAGATACGCAGTATTTT,CASSLLGGLITVADTQYF
TRBV5-1,NA,TRBJ2-5,NA,TGCGCCAGCAGCTTTGACCTCGGAGAGACCCAGTACTTC,CASSFDLGETQYF
TRBV5-1,NA,TRBJ2-6,NA,TGCGCCAGCAGCACACAGGGATCTGGGGCCAACGTCCTGACTTTC,CASSTQGSGANVLTF
TRBV10-3,NA,TRBJ1-3,NA,TGTGCCATCAGTGACACCCGCTCTGGAAACACCATATATTTT,CAISDTRSGNTIYF
TRBV12-3/TRBV12-4,TRBD1,TRBJ1-1,NA,TGTGCCAGCAGTGGACAGGGGGCACCGGGGGCTTTCTTT,CASSGQGAPGAFF
TRBV6-5,NA,TRBJ2-5,NA,TGTGCCACCAAGACCAGGGGTCGAGAGACCCAGTACTTC,CATKTRGRETQYF
TRBV6-5,NA,TRBJ1-1,NA,TGTGCCAGCAGTTACGACAGAGAATTGAACACTGAAGCTTTCTTT,CASSYDRELNTEAFF
TRBV18,NA,TRBJ2-2,few,TGTGCCAGCTCACCCAAACGGACGGACACCGGGGAGCTGTTTTTT,CASSPKRTDTGELFF
TRBV28,TRBD1,TRBJ1-2,NA,TGTGCCAGCAGTTTCTCTTTCCCGGACAGGGGTTACTATGGCTACACCTTC,CASSFSFPDRGYYGYTF
TRBV28,TRBD1,TRBJ1-2,once,TGTGCCAGCAGCCGAAGCACGGGACAGGGGGTCGGCTACACCTTC,CASSRSTGQGVGYTF
TRBV5-8,NA,TRBJ1-1,NA,TGTGCCAGCAGCCCGACGGGTGGTAGGCGAACTGAAGCTTTCTTT,CASSPTGGRRTEAFF
TRBV11-3,TRBD2,TRBJ2-3,NA,TGTGCCAGCAGCTTAGCCGGCGGGAGTAAAGGCACAGATACGCAGTATTTT,CASSLAGGSKGTDTQYF
TRBV5-1,NA,TRBJ1-4,NA,TGCGCCAGCAGCTCCTCCCCACCCTCTACGACCCCGACAACTAATGAAAAACTGTTTTTT,CASSSSPPSTTPTTNEKLFF
TRBV19,NA,TRBJ2-1,NA,TGTGCCAGTAGTATAATCGAGGCAGGGTCAAATGAGCAGTTCTTC,CASSIIEAGSNEQFF
TRBV19,TRBD1,TRBJ2-3,NA,TGTGCCAGTAGTATCCCGGACAGGGGAAGCACAGATACGCAGTATTTT,CASSIPDRGSTDTQYF
TRBV30,NA,TRBJ2-7,NA,TGTGCCTGGGCCCTGGGCGGCGAGCAGTACTTC,CAWALGGEQYF
TRBV18,NA,TRBJ1-5,NA,TGTGCCAGCTCACCGAGGGAATTCAATCAGCCCCAGCATTTT,CASSPREFNQPQHF
TRBV19,NA,TRBJ2-2,NA,TGTGCCAGTAGTATAGGGGTAACGGGCGGGGAGCTGTTTTTT,CASSIGVTGGELFF
TRBV18,TRBD2,TRBJ2-1,NA,TGTGCCAGCTCACCTCAACTAGCGGCGGGGCGCGATGAGCAGTTCTTC,CASSPQLAAGRDEQFF
TRBV4-1,TRBD1,TRBJ1-1,NA,TGCGCCAGCAGCCAAGCCAGGGGGCTAGTAGTTGAAGCTTTCTTT,CASSQARGLVVEAFF
TRBV2,NA,TRBJ1-2,NA,TGTGCCAGCAGTGAAATCTCCTATGGCTACACCTTC,CASSEISYGYTF
TRBV5-1,NA,TRBJ1-6,NA,TGCGCCAGCAGGACAGTATCGAATTCACCCCTCCACTTT,CASRTVSNSPLHF
TRBV18,TRBD2,TRBJ2-3,NA,TGTGCCAGCTCTCTTACAGCGGGAGCCACAGATACGCAGTATTTT,CASSLTAGATDTQYF
TRBV7-9,NA,TRBJ2-1,NA,TGTGCCAGCAGCTTAGCAGGGATTTACAATGAGCAGTTCTTC,CASSLAGIYNEQFF
TRBV4-2,NA,TRBJ2-3,NA,TGTGCCAGCAGCCAAGAATCCCCGTCGCACGATACGCAGTATTTT,CASSQESPSHDTQYF